The present entry profiles one T cell receptor (beta chain) with its context. Its antigen is unknown. TCRdb reprocessed the reads with MiXCR, giving one entry per CDR3 protein. The sample contains about 9,500 distinct CDR3 sequences, roughly 18% of which appear only once. The data were obtained in a study of liver allograft versus peripheral blood T cells. About the research overall: Transplanted livers held T cell receptor repertoires, and these were compared with repertoires in recipients' peripheral blood.

Germline V gives CDR1 ENHRY, CDR2 SYGVKD. The CDR3 has 11 amino acids. The V end was cut by 4 bases, the J end by 4 bases, with 4 bases between. Study results and limitations: In liver allografts, T cell receptor repertoires reportedly differed from the repertoires found in peripheral blood.

V usage is TRBV10-3 and J usage is TRBJ1-1, with D uncertain. This receptor was obtained from a human patient who had a liver transplant. Some T cells may be graft donor cells. The CDR3 DNA is TGTGCCATCAGTGGGGGCACTGAAGCTTTCTTT. This encodes CAISGGTEAFF.